The present T cell receptor (beta chain) was sequenced within a study of tumor-infiltrating lymphocytes in primary liver carcinoma. Points from the study as a whole: Tumor region pairs showed greater overlap than either tumor-adjacent or tumor-blood pairs did. CD4+ and CD8+ repertoires could not be compared in these unsorted bulk samples. Tumors had a significantly higher top-250-clone fraction than blood (p = 0.039).

The blood RNA (from unsorted whole blood) was obtained, and germline DNA was also extracted. Patients were chronically HBV-infected and treatment-naive. A primer in the constant region served to generate TCR beta cDNA from approximately 500 ng of total RNA. The TCR beta library was amplified through three nested multiplex PCR rounds in a modified ARM-PCR procedure. A C-beta reverse primer and TRBV1-TRBV30 forward primers served in each of the first two PCR rounds, at about 9 cycles apiece. MiXCR, run by TCRdb on the multiplex PCR reads, gives a single entry per CDR3 protein. The repertoire holds fewer than 350,000 distinct CDR3 sequences, with around three fifths as singletons. The CDR3 has 15 amino acids. Per the germline V gene, CDR1 is SGHNT and CDR2 is YYREEE (reference sequence). V shed 4 bases, J shed 6 bases, and the junction held 6 bases outside the gene matches. In the case of this clonotype: No antigen is known for it.

Input material: peripheral blood. V gene TRBV5-4 combines with J gene TRBJ1-4; 10 bases line up with TRBD1. The sequence derives from a man between 40 and 49 years old with primary liver carcinoma and hepatitis B virus infection. CDR3 sequence reads: CASSMVGTGDEKLFF. The CDR3 nucleotides are TGTGCCAGCAGCATGGTCGGGACAGGGGATGAAAAACTGTTTTTT.